This T cell receptor beta chain came from a study of long-term antiretroviral therapy in people with HIV. Study-level background: Earliest sampling preceded the 2015 immediate-ART recommendation by about a decade.

Clinicians in the United States treated all participants with HIV. The CDR3 spans 15 residues. V trimming: 5 bases; J trimming: 5 bases; junction bases outside the gene matches: 7. Germline V CDR1 and CDR2: SGHTA, FQGNSA. Survey level was the resolution at which the v3.0 immunoSEQ assay ran. Clones were sequenced by immunoSEQ multiplex PCR, and TCRdb holds only the in-frame ones, with some missing. Of tens of thousands of clones listed, over 75% are singletons. Source: unsorted PBMCs, taken 1.1 years before starting antiretroviral therapy. The rearrangement joins TRBV7-2 to TRBJ2-5; 11 positions agree with TRBD2. This receptor was identified in a woman aged 30 to 39 with HIV. CDR3 loop: CASSPSGGFRETQYF. The DNA of the CDR3 is TGTGCCAGCAGCCCTAGCGGGGGGTTTCGGGAGACCCAGTACTTC.